The 25 T cell receptor beta chains reported below all come from one sample, sequenced in a study of T cell responses to AZD1222 COVID-19 vaccine. Clones were sequenced by immunoSEQ multiplex PCR, and TCRdb holds only the in-frame ones, with some missing. The data hold 210,000 or so clones, with roughly 91% observed a single time. Sample: peripheral blood, taken on day 0 of MenACWY control vaccination. These receptors were taken from an adult in good health.

The table lists this clone with a count of one. The CDR3: CASSQSSGVETQYF. The CDR3 nucleotides read TGTGCCAGCTCACAATCTAGCGGAGTGGAGACCCAGTACTTC. This chain joins TRBV18 and TRBJ2-5, with TRBD2 identical over 7 bases. V shed 4 bases and J 5 bases; nucleotides not matched to a gene: 7. From germline, CDR1 is KGHSH and CDR2 LQKENI. CDR3 length: 14 amino acids.

The chain carries TRBV5-1 and TRBJ1-1, with TRBD1 matching over 7 bases. Germline V lookup: CDR1 SGHRS, CDR2 YFSETQ. The CDR3 sequence is 15 residues long. V dropped 4 bases and J dropped 1; count of bases not matched to a gene: 7. The CDR3 protein is CASSVWTGANTEAFF. DNA of the CDR3: TGCGCCAGCAGCGTTTGGACAGGCGCGAACACTGAAGCTTTCTTT.

The chain joins TRBV28 to TRBJ1-5, with D unresolved. The CDR3 contains 11 residues. Germline assignment: CDR1 MDHEN and CDR2 SYDVKM. The V gene lost 1 base and the J gene lost 9 bases, with 4 bases spanning the gap. The CDR3 loop is CASSLSSPQHF. In DNA, the CDR3 is TGTGCCAGCAGTTTATCCTCGCCCCAGCATTTT.

The chain has TRBV6-5 and TRBJ1-5, with 7 bases fitting TRBD1. CDR1 is MNHEY and CDR2 is SVGAGI in the germline V gene. V lost 6 bases, J lost 7 bases, and 9 bases stayed unmatched. The CDR3 contains 14 residues. CDR3 bases: TGTGCCAGCAGGCCGGACAGGTCAGGGCAGCCCCAGCATTTT. It is translated as CASRPDRSGQPQHF.

V gene TRBV27 combines with J gene TRBJ1-1; D call uncertain. Per the germline V gene, CDR1 is MNHEY and CDR2 is SMNVEV (reference sequence). CDR3 length: 14 amino acids. The V and J ends lost 4 bases and 4 bases respectively, with 13 bases between them. In DNA, the CDR3 is TGTGCCAGCAGTTCTCCTGGCCTGGGCACTGAAGCTTTCTTT. This translates into CASSSPGLGTEAFF.

This clone is a singleton in its sample. The V call is TRBV5-1, the J call TRBJ1-3; D perhaps matches TRBD1 (5 bases). Germline V CDR1 and CDR2: SGHRS, YFSETQ. Trimming removed 4 bases at V and 5 bases at J, with 13 bases between. The CDR3 covers 14 residues. CDR3 in amino acids: CASSRGVMRNTIYF. CDR3 nucleotides: TGCGCCAGCAGCCGAGGGGTTATGAGAAACACCATATATTTT.

This chain links TRBV28 with TRBJ1-1; D gene uncertain. CDR3 length equals 14 residues. Trimming pared 1 base from V and 1 base from J, leaving 7 bases between. Germline CDR1 MDHEN, CDR2 SYDVKM. In DNA form, the CDR3 reads TGTGCCAGCAGTTTATTGGGTACGAACACTGAAGCTTTCTTT. Translating it yields CASSLLGTNTEAFF.

J is TRBJ1-1 and V is TRBV5-4; D may be TRBD1 (6 bases). Trimming left V 4 bases short and J 5 bases short, with 12 bases between. CDR1 and CDR2 (germline): SGHNT, YYREEE (reference sequence). The CDR3 covers 13 residues. CDR3 DNA sequence: TGTGCCAGCAGCCAGGGGACGGGGACTGAAGCTTTCTTT. Translating it yields CASSQGTGTEAFF. Combining the CDR3 with reference TRBV5-4 and TRBJ1-1 gives the whole variable domain ETGVTQSPTHLIKTRGQQVTLRCSSQSGHNTVSWYQQALGQGPQFIFQYYREEENGRGNFPPRFSGLQFPNYSSELNVNALELDDSALYLCASSQGTGTEAFFGQGTRLTVV.

V and J are TRBV30 and TRBJ1-1; no clear D gene. V lost 0 bases, J lost 4 bases, and 6 bases lay in between. Germline V gene sequence: CDR1 GTSNPN, CDR2 SVGIG (reference sequence). The CDR3 covers 12 residues. CDR3 protein: CAWSVAATEAFF. The CDR3 region has the DNA TGTGCCTGGAGTGTAGCCGCCACTGAAGCTTTCTTT.

The rearrangement uses TRBV19 and TRBJ2-7; no clear D. CDR3 length equals 13 residues. V was cut by 5 bases and J by 3 bases, with 11 bases left in between. Germline CDR1 LNHDA, CDR2 SQIVND (reference sequence). This CDR3 is CASSYGDGYEQYF. The CDR3 DNA is TGTGCCAGTAGTTATGGTGACGGCTACGAGCAGTACTTC.

This chain links TRBV10-3 with TRBJ2-7, with a possible D match to TRBD1 (6 bases). The V gene's germline CDR1 is ENHRY and CDR2 SYGVKD. The CDR3 is 14 residues long. The V gene lost 6 bases and the J gene lost 0 bases, with 12 bases spanning the gap. The CDR3 coding sequence is TGTGCCATCAGCCCAGGGGAGAGCTCCTACGAGCAGTACTTC. Its translation: CAISPGESSYEQYF.

J is TRBJ1-1 and V is TRBV2; D is undetermined. V dropped 2 bases and J dropped 7 bases, with 8 bases sitting between them. Per the germline V gene, CDR1 is SNHLY and CDR2 is FYNNEI. The CDR3 covers 12 residues. The CDR3 bases are TGTGCCAGCAGTGAAATGAGGGATGAAGCTTTCTTT. Translation: CASSEMRDEAFF.

The rearrangement joins TRBV3-1 (or the pseudogene TRBV3-2) to TRBJ2-5, with D tentatively TRBD2 (7 bases). The CDR3 is 14 residues long. Germline V gives CDR1 LGHDT, CDR2 YNNKEL (reference sequence). Between the trimmed V and J ends, which lost 2 bases and 4 bases, there was a span of 11 bases. In DNA, the CDR3 is TGTGCCAGCAGCCAAAGGGGGGGCTTAGAGACCCAGTACTTC. Protein sequence: CASSQRGGLETQYF.

The CDR3 bases are TGTGCCAGCAGCAGTAGGACAGGGGGCGGATCCGGGGAGCTGTTTTTT. Protein sequence: CASSSRTGGGSGELFF. The chain is built from TRBV5-4 and TRBJ2-2; 11 bases are shared with TRBD1. V lost 4 bases, J lost 6 bases, and 8 bases stayed unmatched. This CDR3 has 16 amino acids. Germline values: CDR1 SGHNT, CDR2 YYREEE (reference sequence).

This clone was found once. V and J are TRBV27 and TRBJ1-5; D gene unclear. This CDR3 comprises 15 residues. V lost 2 bases and J 2 bases, leaving 10 bases between the germline ends. Per germline, CDR1 MNHEY and CDR2 SMNVEV (reference sequence). The CDR3 DNA follows: TGTGCCAGCAGTTTAGGGAAAAACGGCAATCAGCCCCAGCATTTT. Its protein product is CASSLGKNGNQPQHF.

The chain joins TRBV6-2 or TRBV6-3 to TRBJ1-6; 7 bases are shared with TRBD1. With V trimmed by 5 bases and J by 9 bases, 7 bases remained unmatched. The CDR3 is made up of 14 amino acids. Germline loops: CDR1 MNHEY, CDR2 SVGEGT. In nucleotides, the CDR3 is TGTGCCAGCAGTGAGAGGGACAGAAGTTCACCCCTCCACTTT. It yields the protein CASSERDRSSPLHF.

This clone was counted only a few times. The rearrangement links TRBV5-4 to TRBJ2-1; D unclear. V was cut by 0 bases and J by 8 bases, with 15 bases left in between. The CDR3 length is 15 residues. Germline assignment: CDR1 SGHNT and CDR2 YYREEE (reference sequence). Here the CDR3 DNA reads TGTGCCAGCAGCTTGGGGCAGGACGGTCGCGATGAGCAGTTCTTC. Protein: CASSLGQDGRDEQFF.

CDR3 bases: TGTGCCAGCGGGACAGGGGGCAATCAGCCCCAGCATTTT. Residues: CASGTGGNQPQHF. The chain carries TRBV6-4 and TRBJ1-5; TRBD1 matches at 10 bases. V trimming: 8 bases; J trimming: 2 bases; junction bases outside the gene matches: 0. The CDR3 spans 13 residues. Germline V gene lookup returns CDR1 MRHNA and CDR2 SNTAGT.

V gene TRBV11-1 combines with J gene TRBJ1-1; D perhaps matches TRBD1 (6 bases). Germline V gives CDR1 SGHAT, CDR2 FQDESV (reference sequence). The ends were cut back, 3 bases at V and 11 bases at J, with 13 bases in the middle. This CDR3 comprises 12 residues. The DNA for the CDR3 is TGTGCCAGCAGCTTGGAGCAGGGGCGGGCTTTCTTT. It codes for CASSLEQGRAFF. The whole variable domain, remainder taken from reference TRBV11-1 and TRBJ1-1, is EAEVAQSPRYKITEKSQAVAFWCDPISGHATLYWYRQILGQGPELLVQFQDESVVDDSQLPKDRFSAERLKGVDSTLKIQPAELGDSAMYLCASSLEQGRAFFGQGTRLTVV.

The chain links TRBV28 to TRBJ1-3; D may be TRBD1 (6 bases). V was clipped by 8 bases and J by 2 bases, with 7 bases between them. CDR1 is MDHEN and CDR2 is SYDVKM in the germline V gene. This CDR3 region has 12 residues. CDR3 DNA: TGTGCCAGCTGGACAGCTGGAAACACCATATATTTT. Protein product: CASWTAGNTIYF.

This rearrangement joins TRBV2 to TRBJ1-4; 7 bases are shared with TRBD1. Germline V gene data show CDR1 as SNHLY and CDR2 as FYNNEI. Germline trimming cut 4 bases from V and 7 bases from J; bases unmatched to any gene: 3. The CDR3 has 13 residues. CDR3 in amino acids: CASSVGGTEKLFF. The CDR3 coding sequence is TGTGCCAGCAGTGTAGGGGGCACTGAAAAACTGTTTTTT.

This clone was picked up one time. This chain uses TRBV27 with TRBJ1-6; TRBD1 matches at 7 bases. CDR3 length: 17 residues. V was clipped by 3 bases and J by 0 bases; unmatched bases: 5. Germline loops: CDR1 MNHEY, CDR2 SMNVEV (reference sequence). The CDR3 spells CASSFRDRSSYNSPLHF. In DNA form, the CDR3 reads TGTGCCAGCAGTTTCCGGGACAGAAGCTCCTATAATTCACCCCTCCACTTT.

The V and J genes are TRBV29-1 and TRBJ2-6; D not resolved. V was clipped by 5 bases and J by 2 bases, with 7 bases between them. Germline CDR1 and CDR2: SQVTM and ANQGSEA. This CDR3 is 13 amino acids long. CDR3 DNA: TGCAGCGTTCGCCAAACTGGGGCCAACGTCCTGACTTTC. Amino acids: CSVRQTGANVLTF.

J is TRBJ2-6 and V is TRBV19; D call uncertain. Germline V CDR1 and CDR2: LNHDA, SQIVND (reference sequence). Trimming removed 5 bases from V and 0 bases from J, with 14 bases in between. CDR3 size: 17 residues. CDR3 sequence (DNA): TGTGCCAGTAGTTCACATTACCAACCCTCTGGGGCCAACGTCCTGACTTTC. This translates into CASSSHYQPSGANVLTF. The full variable domain, with the rest looked up from reference TRBV19 and TRBJ2-6, is DGGITQSPKYLFRKEGQNVTLSCEQNLNHDAMYWYRQDPGQGLRLIYYSQIVNDFQKGDIAEGYSVSREKKESFPLTVTSAQKNPTAFYLCASSSHYQPSGANVLTFGAGSRLTVL.

This chain joins TRBV7-2 and TRBJ1-6; D remains unclear. The germline V and J ends were trimmed by 2 bases and 10 bases, with 9 bases remaining between them. The CDR3 spans 13 residues. Germline V gives CDR1 SGHTA, CDR2 FQGNSA. CDR3 DNA: TGTGCCAGCAGCTTATACCGTGAATCACCCCTCCACTTT. Translation: CASSLYRESPLHF. Looking up the rest from reference TRBV7-2 and TRBJ1-6 gives the full variable domain: GAGVSQSPSNKVTEKGKDVELRCDPISGHTALYWYRQSLGQGLEFLIYFQGNSAPDKSGLPSDRFSAERTGGSVSTLTIQRTQQEDSAVYLCASSLYRESPLHFGNGTRLTVT.